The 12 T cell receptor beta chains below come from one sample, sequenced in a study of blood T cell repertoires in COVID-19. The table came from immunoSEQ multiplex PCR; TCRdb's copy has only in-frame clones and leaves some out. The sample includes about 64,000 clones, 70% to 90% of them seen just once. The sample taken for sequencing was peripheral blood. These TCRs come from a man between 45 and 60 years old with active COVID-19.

This CDR3 is CASSLDTRNEKLFF. The CDR3 DNA reads as TGTGCCAGCAGCCTCGACACCCGTAATGAAAAACTGTTTTTT. The chain couples TRBV7-9 to TRBJ1-4; D gene uncertain. Trimming cost V 5 bases and J 4 bases, with 11 bases left between them. The CDR3 sequence is 14 residues long. Germline values: CDR1 SEHNR, CDR2 FQNEAQ (reference sequence). Full variable domain (remainder filled in from reference TRBV7-9 and TRBJ1-4): DTGVSQNPRHKITKRGQNVTFRCDPISEHNRLYWYRQTLGQGPEFLTYFQNEAQLEKSRLLSDRFSAERPKGSFSTLEIQRTEQGDSAMYLCASSLDTRNEKLFFGSGTQLSVL.

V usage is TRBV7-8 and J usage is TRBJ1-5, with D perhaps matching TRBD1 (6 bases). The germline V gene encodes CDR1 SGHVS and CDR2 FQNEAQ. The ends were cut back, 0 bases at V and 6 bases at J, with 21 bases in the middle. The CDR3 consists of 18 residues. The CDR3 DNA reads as TGTGCCAGCAGCTTAGCTTGGGGGGGGCAGGTAGGTGGTCAGCCCCAGCATTTT. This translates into CASSLAWGGQVGGQPQHF.

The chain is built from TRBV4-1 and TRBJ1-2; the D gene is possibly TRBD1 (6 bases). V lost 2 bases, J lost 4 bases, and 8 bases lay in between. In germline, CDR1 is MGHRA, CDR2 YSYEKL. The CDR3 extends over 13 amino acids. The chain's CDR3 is CASSQRGGYGYTF. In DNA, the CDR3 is TGCGCCAGCAGCCAAAGGGGGGGCTATGGCTACACCTTC.

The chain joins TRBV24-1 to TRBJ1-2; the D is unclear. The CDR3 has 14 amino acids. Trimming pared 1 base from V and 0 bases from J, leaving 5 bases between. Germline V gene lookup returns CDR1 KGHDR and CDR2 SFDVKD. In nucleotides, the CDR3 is TGTGCCACCAGTGATTTCCCAGCTAACTATGGCTACACCTTC. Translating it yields CATSDFPANYGYTF.

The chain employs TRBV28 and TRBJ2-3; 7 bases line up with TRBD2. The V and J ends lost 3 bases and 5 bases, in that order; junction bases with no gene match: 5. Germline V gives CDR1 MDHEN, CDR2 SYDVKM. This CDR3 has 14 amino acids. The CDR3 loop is CASSFRLAGDTQYF. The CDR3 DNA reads TGTGCCAGCAGTTTCCGACTAGCCGGAGATACGCAGTATTTT.

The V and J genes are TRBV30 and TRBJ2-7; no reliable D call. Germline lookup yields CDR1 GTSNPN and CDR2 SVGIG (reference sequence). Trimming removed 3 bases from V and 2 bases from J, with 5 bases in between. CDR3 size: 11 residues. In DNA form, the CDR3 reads TGTGCCTGGAGCGCTACCTACGAGCAGTACTTC. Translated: CAWSATYEQYF.

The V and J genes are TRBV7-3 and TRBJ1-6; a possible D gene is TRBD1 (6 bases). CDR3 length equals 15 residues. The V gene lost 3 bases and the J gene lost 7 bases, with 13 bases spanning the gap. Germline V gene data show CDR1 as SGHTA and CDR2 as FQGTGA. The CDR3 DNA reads TGTGCCAGCAGCTTCGGGACACGGTCCAATTCACCCCTCCACTTT. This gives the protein CASSFGTRSNSPLHF.

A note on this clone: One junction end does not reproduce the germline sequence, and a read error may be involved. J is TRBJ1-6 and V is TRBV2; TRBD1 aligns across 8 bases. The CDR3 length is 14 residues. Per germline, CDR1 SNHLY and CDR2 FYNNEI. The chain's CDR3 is CASREGTGNSPLHF. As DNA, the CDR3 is TGTGCCAGCAGGGAAGGGACAGGAAATTCACCCCTCCACTTT. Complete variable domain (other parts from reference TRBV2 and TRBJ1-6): EPEVTQTPSHQVTQMGQEVILRCVPISNHLYFYWYRQILGQKVEFLVSFYNNEISEKSEIFDDQFSVERPDGSNFTLKIRSTKLEDSAMYFCASREGTGNSPLHFGNGTRLTVT.

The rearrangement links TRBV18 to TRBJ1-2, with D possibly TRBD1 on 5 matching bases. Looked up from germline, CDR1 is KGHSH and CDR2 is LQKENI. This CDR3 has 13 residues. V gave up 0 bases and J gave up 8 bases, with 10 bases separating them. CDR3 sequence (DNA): TGTGCCAGCTCACCACCAGGGGCAGAAGGCTACACCTTC. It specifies CASSPPGAEGYTF.

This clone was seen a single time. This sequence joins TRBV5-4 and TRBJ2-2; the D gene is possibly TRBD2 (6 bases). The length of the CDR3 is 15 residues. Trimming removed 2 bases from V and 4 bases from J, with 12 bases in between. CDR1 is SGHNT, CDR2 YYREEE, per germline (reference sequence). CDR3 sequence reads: CASSLPGRSTGELFF. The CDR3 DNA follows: TGTGCCAGCAGCTTACCCGGGAGAAGCACCGGGGAGCTGTTTTTT.

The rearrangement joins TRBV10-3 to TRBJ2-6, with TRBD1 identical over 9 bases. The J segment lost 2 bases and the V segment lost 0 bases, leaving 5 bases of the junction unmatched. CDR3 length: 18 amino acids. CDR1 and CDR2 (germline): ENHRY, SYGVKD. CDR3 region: CAISESGTGMAGANVLTF. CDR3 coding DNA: TGTGCCATCAGTGAGTCTGGGACAGGGATGGCTGGGGCCAACGTCCTGACTTTC.

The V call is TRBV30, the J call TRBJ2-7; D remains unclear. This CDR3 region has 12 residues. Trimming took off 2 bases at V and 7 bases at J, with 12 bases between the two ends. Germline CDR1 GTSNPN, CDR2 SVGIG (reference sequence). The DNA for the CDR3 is TGTGCCTGGAGTCAGAGTAACAGAGAGCAGTACTTC. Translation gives CAWSQSNREQYF. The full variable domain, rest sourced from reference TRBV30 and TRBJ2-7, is SQTIHQWPATLVQPVGSPLSLECTVEGTSNPNLYWYRQAAGRGLQLLFYSVGIGQISSEVPQNLSASRPQDRQFILSSKKLLLSDSGFYLCAWSQSNREQYFGPGTRLTVT.